The 9 T cell receptor beta chains in this list originate from one sample, sequenced in a study of T cell responses to AZD1222 COVID-19 vaccine. The method was immunoSEQ multiplex PCR; TCRdb's version includes in-frame clones alone and lacks a portion of them. The sample has about 180,000 clones; about nine tenths are singletons. Sample: peripheral blood, taken on day 0 of AZD1222 vaccination. The receptor set was obtained from an adult in good health.

The genes are TRBV2 and TRBJ1-1; D is undetermined. The CDR3 runs to 15 residues. Trimming removed 5 bases from V and 0 bases from J, with 13 bases in between. CDR1 and CDR2 (germline): SNHLY, FYNNEI. CDR3 coding DNA: TGTGCCAGCAGTTACTCGACAAGAATGAACACTGAAGCTTTCTTT. Translated, it gives CASSYSTRMNTEAFF.

The V and J genes are TRBV19 and TRBJ1-1; TRBD1 agrees at 9 bases. Trimming cost V 4 bases and J 11 bases; bases outside gene matches: 14. CDR1 and CDR2 (germline): LNHDA, SQIVND (reference sequence). This CDR3 comprises 15 residues. The CDR3 reads CASSSPGTGKVYAFF. The CDR3 DNA reads as TGTGCCAGTAGTAGTCCCGGGACAGGGAAAGTCTACGCTTTCTTT.

V and J are TRBV9 and TRBJ1-3, with D possibly being TRBD1 (5 bases). The germline gives CDR1 SGDLS, CDR2 YYNGEE. CDR3 length: 15 residues. V was clipped by 4 bases and J by 0 bases, with 11 bases between them. CDR3 coding DNA: TGTGCCAGCAGCTCAAGACAGTACTCTGGAAACACCATATATTTT. This codes for CASSSRQYSGNTIYF.

V is TRBV19 and J is TRBJ2-1; 10 nucleotides line up with TRBD2. The ends lost 3 bases at V and 8 bases at J; junction bases unmatched: 7. Germline lookup yields CDR1 LNHDA and CDR2 SQIVND (reference sequence). The length of the CDR3 is 15 residues. CDR3 in DNA: TGTGCCAGTAGTATTCAAGCGGGGGGGCGCTATGAGCAGTTCTTC. As protein: CASSIQAGGRYEQFF.

The V call is TRBV27, the J call TRBJ1-5; TRBD1 aligns across 12 bases. V trimming: 6 bases; J trimming: 5 bases; junction bases outside the gene matches: 8. Looked up from germline, CDR1 is MNHEY and CDR2 is SMNVEV (reference sequence). This CDR3 has 16 amino acids. This CDR3 reads CASSPGGTGGDQPQHF. The CDR3 DNA reads TGTGCCAGCAGCCCCGGTGGGACAGGGGGCGATCAGCCCCAGCATTTT.

This clone has more than one count but fewer than ten. The CDR3 nucleotides are TGTGCCAGCGGGACAGGGTTCAATGAGCAGTTCTTC. Residues: CASGTGFNEQFF. The V and J genes are TRBV19 and TRBJ2-1, with TRBD1 identical over 9 bases. Germline V gives CDR1 LNHDA, CDR2 SQIVND (reference sequence). This CDR3 spans 12 amino acids. Trimming at V came to 9 bases and at J to 6 bases, leaving 3 bases not matched to a gene.

The genes are TRBV18 and TRBJ1-3; 7 bases line up with TRBD1. The length of the CDR3 is 17 residues. After removal of 0 bases from V and 4 bases from J, the junction contained 9 bases not matched to a gene. Germline CDR1 reads KGHSH; CDR2 reads LQKENI. The CDR3 region is CASSPPAGQASGNTIYF. The CDR3 region has the DNA TGTGCCAGCTCACCACCCGCCGGACAGGCTTCAGGAAACACCATATATTTT.

The chain recombines TRBV6-5 with TRBJ2-5, with 11 bases fitting TRBD2. V trimming: 7 bases; J trimming: 4 bases; junction bases outside the gene matches: 8. The CDR3 sequence is 15 residues long. Looked up from germline, CDR1 is MNHEY and CDR2 is SVGAGI. As DNA, the CDR3 is TGTGCCAGCAACCTTAGCGGGGGGGCCAGAGAGACCCAGTACTTC. Translating gives CASNLSGGARETQYF.

The chain carries TRBV6-5 and TRBJ1-2, with D tentatively TRBD1 (6 bases). Germline V gene data show CDR1 as MNHEY and CDR2 as SVGAGI. The CDR3 spans 13 residues. Trimming left V 5 bases short and J 7 bases short, with 14 bases between. CDR3 residues: CASSKQQGIGYTF. The DNA of the CDR3 is TGTGCCAGCAGTAAACAACAGGGTATTGGCTACACCTTC.